This TCR beta chain is from a study of shared clonotypes between healthy human individuals. Whole-study context: A couple of women and a few men aged 18 to 49 made up the donors. Study-level points and caveats: Non-shared clonotypes showed lower generation probabilities than clonotypes common to all four donors.

The germline V gene encodes CDR1 SGHTA and CDR2 FQGNSA. This CDR3 has 16 amino acids. Trimming at V came to 1 base and at J to 7 bases, leaving 8 bases not matched to a gene. The repertoire was sequenced with immunoSEQ multiplex PCR; TCRdb's copy has only in-frame clones and lacks some. The data show about 1.1 million clones, with about 80% seen just once and around 0.6% held by the top ten. This clone was detected a few times. Its antigen is unknown. V is TRBV7-2 and J is TRBJ2-4; TRBD1 matches at 9 bases. This clonotype was sampled from a man younger than 35 in good health. Some clones in this sample may be carry-over from other donors' samples. Sequences were obtained from memory CD4+ T cells from PBMCs. Specified subset: CD45RA-negative fraction. The CDR3 is CASSLVTGQGLNIQYF. The CDR3 nucleotides are TGTGCCAGCAGCTTAGTAACGGGACAGGGTTTGAACATTCAGTACTTC.